The entry below gives a single TCR beta chain sequence along with its context. Addition of a universal primer site occurred through template switching, and cDNA carried unique molecular identifiers. TCRdb analysed the 5' RACE reads with MiXCR anew, one entry per CDR3 protein. Here the sample spans hundreds of thousands of distinct CDR3 sequences, under 9.5% being singletons. The sample is drawn from a study of identical twins. These data were also filed under a second study, of yellow fever vaccine responses in identical twins.

Input material: memory (CD45RO+) T cells sorted from blood. The origin of this receptor is a woman between 18 and 29 years old in good health.

The CDR3 sequence: CASSYSRGPGRAGNYEQYV. The CDR3 nucleotides read TGTGCCAGCAGTTACTCTAGGGGACCCGGCAGGGCAGGGAACTACGAGCAGTACGTC. The chain links TRBV6-5 to TRBJ2-7; perhaps D is TRBD1 or TRBD2 (5 bases each). The V end was cut by 0 bases, the J end by 3 bases, with 24 bases between. The V gene's germline CDR1 is MNHEY and CDR2 SVGAGI. The CDR3 has 19 residues.